The 14 T cell receptor beta chains listed next were all sequenced from one sample in a study of CD8+CD57+ T cells in acquired aplastic anemia. The template for TCR beta VDJ and CDR3 sequence profiling was genomic DNA. One entry per CDR3 protein, called by TCRdb with MiXCR from the reads. The table has about 190,000 distinct CDR3 sequences, roughly 56% seen once. The sequencing input was sorted CD4+, CD8+, or CD8+CD57+ T cells (not recorded which) from PBMCs. These receptors all stem from a human donor in good health, serving as a control.

This clonotype was recorded once. The chain uses TRBV19 and TRBJ1-1; D gene ambiguous. CDR1 is LNHDA, CDR2 SQIVND, per germline (reference sequence). V gave up 3 bases and J gave up 1 base, with 9 bases separating them. The CDR3 runs 14 residues. The CDR3 bases are TGTGCCAGTAGTATTCGCCCAGGGAACACTGAAGCTTTCTTT. Protein sequence: CASSIRPGNTEAFF.

The V gene is TRBV7-9, the J gene TRBJ2-1; TRBD1 matches at 10 bases. Germline loops: CDR1 SEHNR, CDR2 FQNEAQ (reference sequence). The CDR3 is 15 amino acids. V shed 5 bases and J 5 bases; nucleotides not matched to a gene: 6. The CDR3 spells CASSQTGGNDNEQFF. In DNA form, the CDR3 reads TGTGCCAGCAGCCAGACAGGGGGCAACGACAATGAGCAGTTCTTC.

This chain joins TRBV20-1 and TRBJ1-1; no firm D call. With 4 bases removed from V and 2 bases from J, the gap between germline ends came to 11 bases. The germline V gene encodes CDR1 DFQATT and CDR2 SNEGSKA (reference sequence). The CDR3 is 13 residues long. The CDR3 here is CSATRRPNTEAFF. In DNA form, the CDR3 reads TGCAGTGCTACCCGAAGACCCAACACTGAAGCTTTCTTT.

This clonotype has at least ten counts. This chain connects TRBV7-9 to TRBJ1-2, with 8 bases that match TRBD1. The V segment lost 5 bases and the J segment 3 bases; nucleotides outside the gene matches: 2. Germline-derived CDR1 and CDR2 are SEHNR and FQNEAQ (reference sequence). The CDR3 is 13 residues long. As DNA, the CDR3 is TGTGCCAGCAGCCCGACAGGGGACTATGGCTACACCTTC. Translated, it gives CASSPTGDYGYTF.

This rearrangement joins TRBV10-3 to TRBJ2-1; TRBD1 is a possible D gene (5 bases). The CDR3 is 14 amino acids. Trimming removed 7 bases at V and 10 bases at J, with 20 bases between. Germline CDR1 reads ENHRY; CDR2 reads SYGVKD. For the CDR3, the DNA is TGTGCCATCAAAGGCAGGGTATCCGCCGACGAGCAGTTCTTC. Translation: CAIKGRVSADEQFF.

The sample holds many counts of this clonotype. The chain has TRBV11-2 and TRBJ2-7; D call uncertain. The CDR3 is 13 residues long. CDR1 is SGHAT, CDR2 FQNNGV, per germline. Trimming removed 6 bases from V and 1 base from J, with 10 bases in between. The CDR3 sequence is CASSSAGSYEQYF. The CDR3 coding sequence is TGTGCCAGCAGTTCAGCAGGATCCTACGAGCAGTACTTC. Together with reference TRBV11-2 and TRBJ2-7, the CDR3 gives the full variable domain: EAGVAQSPRYKIIEKRQSVAFWCNPISGHATLYWYQQILGQGPKLLIQFQNNGVVDDSQLPKDRFSAERLKGVDSTLKIQPAKLEDSAVYLCASSSAGSYEQYFGPGTRLTVT.

The chain carries TRBV7-9 and TRBJ2-5, with D tentatively TRBD2 (7 bases). Germline loops: CDR1 SEHNR, CDR2 FQNEAQ (reference sequence). The CDR3 spans 16 residues. V lost 8 bases to trimming and J lost 4 bases, with 23 bases between them. CDR3 bases: TGTGCCAGCGCCCCCACAGGGCGGGAGAATAGAGAGACCCAGTACTTC. The encoded protein is CASAPTGRENRETQYF.

This clonotype was observed a few times. V gene TRBV20-1 combines with J gene TRBJ2-3, with a tentative D call TRBD2 (7 bases). Deletions cut 3 bases from V and 3 bases from J, with 13 bases between. Germline loops: CDR1 DFQATT, CDR2 SNEGSKA (reference sequence). The CDR3 has 14 amino acids. In DNA form, the CDR3 reads TGCAGTGCTAGTAGGGGGGGCCTAACAGATACGCAGTATTTT. This sequence encodes CSASRGGLTDTQYF.

This clonotype came up many times. This chain uses TRBV19 with TRBJ1-5; D unresolved. Trimming stripped 3 bases from V and 3 bases from J, with 3 bases between. This CDR3 region has 12 residues. From germline, CDR1 is LNHDA and CDR2 SQIVND (reference sequence). This CDR3 reads CASSMINQPQHF. DNA for the CDR3: TGTGCCAGTAGTATGATCAATCAGCCCCAGCATTTT.

The rearrangement joins TRBV19 to TRBJ1-1; unclear D gene. This CDR3 spans 13 amino acids. V shed 3 bases and J shed 4 bases, with 9 bases lying between them. The germline V gene has CDR1 LNHDA and CDR2 SQIVND (reference sequence). The CDR3 DNA reads as TGTGCCAGTAGTATTCGCGGGGTCACTGAAGCTTTCTTT. Translation gives CASSIRGVTEAFF.

V is TRBV15 and J is TRBJ2-7; TRBD2 agrees at 8 bases. Unmatched junction bases numbered 6, after V lost 0 bases and J lost 2 bases. The CDR3 covers 16 residues. CDR1 LNHNV and CDR2 YYDKDF come from the germline V gene (reference sequence). The CDR3 here is CATSRDTTSATYEQYF. In nucleotides, the CDR3 is TGTGCCACCAGCAGAGATACGACTAGCGCGACCTACGAGCAGTACTTC.

This clonotype was seen only once. The chain links TRBV25-1 to TRBJ2-7; perhaps TRBD1 as D (5 bases). Trimming took 3 bases from V and 2 from J, leaving 8 bases between them. CDR1 is MGHDK and CDR2 is SYGVNS in the germline V gene. The CDR3 consists of 13 residues. The CDR3 DNA reads TGTGCCAGCAGTGACAGGGATACCTACGAGCAGTACTTC. Its translation: CASSDRDTYEQYF.

This clonotype has at least ten counts. V gene TRBV6-1 combines with J gene TRBJ2-7, with 12 bases identical to TRBD1. CDR3 size: 19 residues. Germline CDR1 and CDR2: MNHNS and SASEGT. V lost 6 bases, J lost 3 bases, and 18 bases stayed unmatched. CDR3 coding DNA: TGTGCCAGCAGCGCGAATTCATGGGACAGGGGGCGATTTGTCTACGAGCAGTACTTC. It translates to CASSANSWDRGRFVYEQYF.

The genes are TRBV2 and TRBJ2-1; 15 nucleotides align to TRBD2. This CDR3 region has 15 residues. CDR1 and CDR2 from the germline V gene are SNHLY and FYNNEI. V was pared by 6 bases and J by 7 bases, with 4 bases of the junction left unmatched. This chain's CDR3 is CASSGTSGGPNEQFF. The CDR3 DNA reads as TGTGCCAGCAGCGGGACTAGCGGGGGGCCAAATGAGCAGTTCTTC.